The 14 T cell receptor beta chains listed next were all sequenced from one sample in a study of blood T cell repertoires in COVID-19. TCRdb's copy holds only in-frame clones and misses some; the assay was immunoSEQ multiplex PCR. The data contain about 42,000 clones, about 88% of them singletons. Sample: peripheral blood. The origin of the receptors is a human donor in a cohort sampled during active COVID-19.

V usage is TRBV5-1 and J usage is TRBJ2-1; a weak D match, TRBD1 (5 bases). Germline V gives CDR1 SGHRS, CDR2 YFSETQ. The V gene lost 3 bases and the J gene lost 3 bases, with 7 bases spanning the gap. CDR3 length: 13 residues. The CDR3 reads CASSSDNYNEQFF. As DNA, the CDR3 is TGCGCCAGCAGCTCGGACAACTACAATGAGCAGTTCTTC.

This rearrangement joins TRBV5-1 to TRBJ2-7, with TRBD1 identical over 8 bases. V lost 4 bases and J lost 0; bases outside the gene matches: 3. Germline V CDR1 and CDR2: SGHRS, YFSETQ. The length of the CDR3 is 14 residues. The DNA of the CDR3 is TGCGCCAGCAGCGCCGGACAGGGCTCCTACGAGCAGTACTTC. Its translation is CASSAGQGSYEQYF.

The CDR3 bases are TGTGCCAGCAGCACAAATGGGACAGGGGGCGACGAGCAGTACTTC. It encodes CASSTNGTGGDEQYF. The V and J genes are TRBV21-1 and TRBJ2-7; no DNA check was done on the table's D call, TRBD1. TRBV21-1 is marked as a pseudogene. The CDR3 loop spans 15 amino acids.

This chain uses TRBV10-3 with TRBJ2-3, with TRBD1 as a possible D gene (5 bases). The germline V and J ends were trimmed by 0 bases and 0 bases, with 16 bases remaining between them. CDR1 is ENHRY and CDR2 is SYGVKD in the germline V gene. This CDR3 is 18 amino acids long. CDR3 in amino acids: CAISESELGRSSTDTQYF. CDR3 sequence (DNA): TGTGCCATCAGTGAGTCGGAATTGGGGCGGTCTAGCACAGATACGCAGTATTTT.

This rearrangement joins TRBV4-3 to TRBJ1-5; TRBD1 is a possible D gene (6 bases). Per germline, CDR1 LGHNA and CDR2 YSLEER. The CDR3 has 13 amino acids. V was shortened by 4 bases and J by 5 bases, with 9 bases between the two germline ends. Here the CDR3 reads CASSRDIYQPQHF. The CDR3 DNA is TGCGCCAGCAGCCGGGACATCTATCAGCCCCAGCATTTT.

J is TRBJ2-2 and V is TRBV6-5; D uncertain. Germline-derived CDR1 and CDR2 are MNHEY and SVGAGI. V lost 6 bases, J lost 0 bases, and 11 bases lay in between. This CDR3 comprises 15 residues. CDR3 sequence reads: CASRRDNPNTGELFF. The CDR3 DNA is TGTGCCAGCAGACGTGACAACCCGAACACCGGGGAGCTGTTTTTT.

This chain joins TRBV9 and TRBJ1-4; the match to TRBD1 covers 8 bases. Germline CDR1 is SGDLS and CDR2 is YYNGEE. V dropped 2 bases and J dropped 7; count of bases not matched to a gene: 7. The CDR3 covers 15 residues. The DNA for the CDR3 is TGTGCCAGCAGCGTGGTCGGGACAGGTGGTGAAAAACTGTTTTTT. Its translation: CASSVVGTGGEKLFF.

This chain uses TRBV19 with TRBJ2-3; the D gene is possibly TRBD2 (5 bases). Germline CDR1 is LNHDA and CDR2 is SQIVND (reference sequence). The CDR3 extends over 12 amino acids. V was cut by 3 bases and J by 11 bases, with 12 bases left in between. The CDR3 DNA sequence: TGTGCCAGTAGTATTGGGCTAGCAATGCAGTATTTT. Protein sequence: CASSIGLAMQYF. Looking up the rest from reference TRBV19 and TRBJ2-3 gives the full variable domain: DGGITQSPKYLFRKEGQNVTLSCEQNLNHDAMYWYRQDPGQGLRLIYYSQIVNDFQKGDIAEGYSVSREKKESFPLTVTSAQKNPTAFYLCASSIGLAMQYFGPGTRLTVL.

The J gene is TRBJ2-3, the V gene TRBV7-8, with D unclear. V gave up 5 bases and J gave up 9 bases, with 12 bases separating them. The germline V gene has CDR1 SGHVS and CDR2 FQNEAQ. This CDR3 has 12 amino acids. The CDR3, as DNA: TGTGCCAGCAGCACCAATACTGAGACGCAGTATTTT. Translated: CASSTNTETQYF.

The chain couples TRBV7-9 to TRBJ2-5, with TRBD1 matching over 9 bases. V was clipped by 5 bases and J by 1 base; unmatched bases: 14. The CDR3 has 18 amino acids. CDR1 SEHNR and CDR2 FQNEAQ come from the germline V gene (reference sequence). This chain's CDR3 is CASSREGTGSSPQETQYF. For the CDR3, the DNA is TGTGCCAGCAGCCGTGAAGGGACAGGGAGTTCCCCCCAAGAGACCCAGTACTTC.

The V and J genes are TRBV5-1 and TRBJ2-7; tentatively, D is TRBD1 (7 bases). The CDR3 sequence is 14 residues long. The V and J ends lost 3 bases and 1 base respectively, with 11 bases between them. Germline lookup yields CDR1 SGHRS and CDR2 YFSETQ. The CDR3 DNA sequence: TGCGCCAGCAGCTCGACAGGGAGGTCCTACGAGCAGTACTTC. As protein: CASSSTGRSYEQYF.

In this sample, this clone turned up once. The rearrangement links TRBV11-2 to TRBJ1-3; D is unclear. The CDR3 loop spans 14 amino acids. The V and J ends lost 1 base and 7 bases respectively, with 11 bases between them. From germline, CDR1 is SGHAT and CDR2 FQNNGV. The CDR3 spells CASSLGRAGNTIYF. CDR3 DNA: TGTGCCAGCAGCTTAGGTCGGGCGGGGAACACCATATATTTT. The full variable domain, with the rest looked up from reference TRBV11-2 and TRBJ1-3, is EAGVAQSPRYKIIEKRQSVAFWCNPISGHATLYWYQQILGQGPKLLIQFQNNGVVDDSQLPKDRFSAERLKGVDSTLKIQPAKLEDSAVYLCASSLGRAGNTIYFGEGSWLTVV.

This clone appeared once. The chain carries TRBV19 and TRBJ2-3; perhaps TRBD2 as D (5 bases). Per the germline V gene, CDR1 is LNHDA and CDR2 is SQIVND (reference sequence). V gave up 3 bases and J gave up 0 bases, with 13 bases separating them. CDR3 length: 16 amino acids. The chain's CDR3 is CASSMGGKRSTDTQYF. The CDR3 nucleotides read TGTGCCAGTAGTATGGGTGGGAAGCGGAGCACAGATACGCAGTATTTT.

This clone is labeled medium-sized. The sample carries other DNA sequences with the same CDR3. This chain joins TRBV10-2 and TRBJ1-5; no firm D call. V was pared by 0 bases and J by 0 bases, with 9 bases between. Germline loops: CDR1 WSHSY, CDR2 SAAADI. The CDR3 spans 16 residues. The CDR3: CASSESPGNSNQPQHF. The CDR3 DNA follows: TGCGCCAGCAGTGAGTCCCCAGGAAATAGCAATCAGCCCCAGCATTTT.